The 8 T cell receptor beta chains in this list originate from one sample, sequenced in a study of blood T cell repertoires in COVID-19. Generated by immunoSEQ multiplex PCR, the TCRdb table keeps only in-frame clones and is missing some. Of about 80,000 clones in the sample, 65% to 85% are singletons; the top ten hold about 42%. Input material: peripheral blood. The receptor set was obtained from a man older than 75 with active or convalescent COVID-19.

The chain recombines TRBV6-5 with TRBJ2-7; 8 bases line up with TRBD2. V dropped 6 bases and J dropped 5; count of bases not matched to a gene: 3. The CDR3 has 12 residues. CDR1 is MNHEY and CDR2 is SVGAGI in the germline V gene. As DNA, the CDR3 is TGTGCCAGCAGGGGAGCGGGAGACGAGCAGTACTTC. Translated: CASRGAGDEQYF.

As DNA, the CDR3 is TGTGCCAGCAGTTACTCGAGCAGCAGGGGGAGTTTTGGCTACACCTTC. This encodes CASSYSSSRGSFGYTF. The rearrangement joins TRBV6-5 to TRBJ1-2; 7 positions match TRBD1. V lost 0 bases, J lost 7 bases, and 11 bases stayed unmatched. The CDR3 consists of 16 residues. CDR1 MNHEY and CDR2 SVGAGI come from the germline V gene.

The J gene is TRBJ1-5, the V gene TRBV10-1, with TRBD1 as a possible D gene (5 bases). V lost 4 bases, J lost 6 bases, and 10 bases lay in between. The CDR3 is 13 amino acids. Per the germline V gene, CDR1 is WNHNN and CDR2 is SYGVQD (reference sequence). CDR3: CASSAGPLQPQHF. In DNA, the CDR3 is TGCGCCAGCAGTGCAGGGCCCCTTCAGCCCCAGCATTTT.

DNA of the CDR3: TGTGCTAGTGGTTTGGCCCTTGGACAGAATAGCAATCAGCCCCAGCATTTT. This codes for CASGLALGQNSNQPQHF. The chain recombines TRBV12-5 with TRBJ1-5; D perhaps matches TRBD1 (6 bases). This CDR3 has 17 amino acids. Trimming left V 1 base short and J 0 bases short, with 13 bases between. Germline V gives CDR1 LGHNT, CDR2 FRNRAP.

The rearrangement uses TRBV6-5 and TRBJ2-5; D might be TRBD2 (5 bases). Trimming removed 8 bases at V and 5 bases at J, with 15 bases between. The CDR3 contains 13 residues. Germline V gene sequence: CDR1 MNHEY, CDR2 SVGAGI. The CDR3, as DNA: TGTGCCAGCGGCTTGACGGGGTTGGAGACCCAGTACTTC. Translating gives CASGLTGLETQYF.

The chain links TRBV20-1 to TRBJ1-6, with unresolved D. Germline CDR1 and CDR2: DFQATT and SNEGSKA (reference sequence). The V end lost 3 bases, the J end lost 7 bases, and 10 bases lay between the germline ends. CDR3 length: 13 residues. The DNA of the CDR3 is TGCAGTGCTAGTGGGCTTTGGAATTCACCCCTCCACTTT. Protein product: CSASGLWNSPLHF.

The chain joins TRBV5-1 to TRBJ2-7, with no clear D. The CDR3 is 16 amino acids. The germline V gene encodes CDR1 SGHRS and CDR2 YFSETQ. V shed 0 bases and J shed 0 bases, with 13 bases lying between them. CDR3 in DNA: TGCGCCAGCAGCTTGGATGGCCTCGCTAGCTCCTACGAGCAGTACTTC. Translation gives CASSLDGLASSYEQYF.

The genes are TRBV2 and TRBJ2-2, with a tentative D call TRBD1 (6 bases). The germline V gene has CDR1 SNHLY and CDR2 FYNNEI. Deletions cut 6 bases from V and 4 bases from J, with 12 bases between. CDR3 length: 14 residues. CDR3: CASRDQGFTGELFF. DNA for the CDR3: TGTGCCAGCAGGGACCAGGGGTTCACCGGGGAGCTGTTTTTT.